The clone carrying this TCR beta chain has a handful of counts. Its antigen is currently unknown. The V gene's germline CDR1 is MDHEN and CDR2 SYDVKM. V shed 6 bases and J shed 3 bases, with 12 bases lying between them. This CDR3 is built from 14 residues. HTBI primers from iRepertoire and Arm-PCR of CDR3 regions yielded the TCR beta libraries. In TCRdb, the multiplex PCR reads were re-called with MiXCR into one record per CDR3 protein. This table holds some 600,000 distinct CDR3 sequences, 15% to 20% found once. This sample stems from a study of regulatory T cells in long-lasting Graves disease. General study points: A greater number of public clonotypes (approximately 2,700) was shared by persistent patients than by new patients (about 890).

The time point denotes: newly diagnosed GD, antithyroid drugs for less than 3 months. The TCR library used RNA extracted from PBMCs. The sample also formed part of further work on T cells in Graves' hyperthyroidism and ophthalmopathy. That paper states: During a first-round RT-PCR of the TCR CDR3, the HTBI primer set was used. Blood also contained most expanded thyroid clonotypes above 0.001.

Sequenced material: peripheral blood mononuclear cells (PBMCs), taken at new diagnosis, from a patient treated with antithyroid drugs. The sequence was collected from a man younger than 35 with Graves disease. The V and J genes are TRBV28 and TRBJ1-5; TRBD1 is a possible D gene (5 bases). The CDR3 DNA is TGTGCCAGCAGCCGGCGACAGCTCAATCAGCCCCAGCATTTT. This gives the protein CASSRRQLNQPQHF.